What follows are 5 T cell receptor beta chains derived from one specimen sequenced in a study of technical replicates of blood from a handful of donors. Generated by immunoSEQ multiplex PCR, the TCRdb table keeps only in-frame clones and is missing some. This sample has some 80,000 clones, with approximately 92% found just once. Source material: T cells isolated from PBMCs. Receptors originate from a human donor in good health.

This CDR3 is CASSTHIQTTSQEDYGYTF. The CDR3 nucleotides are TGTGCCAGCAGTACACATATCCAGACAACATCGCAGGAGGACTATGGCTACACCTTC. The chain is built from TRBV11-3 and TRBJ1-2; D is unresolved. The CDR3 runs to 19 residues. With 6 bases removed from V and 3 bases from J, the gap between germline ends came to 29 bases. Germline V gene data show CDR1 as SGHNT and CDR2 as YENEEA.

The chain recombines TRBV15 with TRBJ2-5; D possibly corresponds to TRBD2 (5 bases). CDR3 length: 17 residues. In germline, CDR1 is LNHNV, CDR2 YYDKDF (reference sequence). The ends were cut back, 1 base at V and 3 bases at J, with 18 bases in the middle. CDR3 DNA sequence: TGTGCCACCAGCAGAGGCGACATTAGCGTTGGGGAAGAGACCCAGTACTTC. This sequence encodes CATSRGDISVGEETQYF.

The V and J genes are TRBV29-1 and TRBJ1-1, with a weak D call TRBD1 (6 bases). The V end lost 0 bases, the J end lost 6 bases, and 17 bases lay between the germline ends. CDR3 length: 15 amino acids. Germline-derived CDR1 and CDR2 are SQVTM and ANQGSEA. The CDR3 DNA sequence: TGCAGCGTTGAAGAGGCCGGACAGCTTGCGTCTGAAGCTTTCTTT. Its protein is CSVEEAGQLASEAFF.

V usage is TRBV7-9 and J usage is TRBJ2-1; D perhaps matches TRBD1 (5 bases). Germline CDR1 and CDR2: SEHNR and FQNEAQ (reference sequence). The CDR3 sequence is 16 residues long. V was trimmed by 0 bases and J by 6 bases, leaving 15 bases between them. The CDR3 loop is CASSLALGAGPNEQFF. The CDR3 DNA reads TGTGCCAGCAGCTTAGCGTTAGGGGCCGGCCCCAATGAGCAGTTCTTC.

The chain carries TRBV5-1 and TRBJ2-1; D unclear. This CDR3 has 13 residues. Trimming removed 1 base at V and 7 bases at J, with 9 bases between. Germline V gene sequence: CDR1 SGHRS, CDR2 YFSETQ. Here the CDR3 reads CASSLPPLNEQFF. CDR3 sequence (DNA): TGCGCCAGCAGCTTGCCCCCCCTGAATGAGCAGTTCTTC.